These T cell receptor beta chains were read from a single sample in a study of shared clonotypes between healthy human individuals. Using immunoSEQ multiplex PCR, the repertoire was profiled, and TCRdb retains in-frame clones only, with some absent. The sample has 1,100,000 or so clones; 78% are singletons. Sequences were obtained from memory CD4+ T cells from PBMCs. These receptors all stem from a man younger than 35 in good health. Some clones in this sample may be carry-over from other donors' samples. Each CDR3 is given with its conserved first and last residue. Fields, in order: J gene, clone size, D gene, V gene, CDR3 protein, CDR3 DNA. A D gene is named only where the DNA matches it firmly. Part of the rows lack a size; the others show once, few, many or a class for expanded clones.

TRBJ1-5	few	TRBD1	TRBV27	CASRSGQNQGPQHF	TGTGCCAGCAGGTCGGGACAGAACCAGGGGCCCCAGCATTTT
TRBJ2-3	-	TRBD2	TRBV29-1	CSAGGPSGDTDTQYF	TGCAGCGCCGGAGGGCCTAGCGGGGACACAGATACGCAGTATTTT
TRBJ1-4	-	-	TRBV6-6	CASALKTNEKLFF	TGTGCCAGCGCCTTAAAAACTAATGAAAAACTGTTTTTT
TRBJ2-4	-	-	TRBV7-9	CASSLSQLAKNIQYF	TGTGCCAGCAGCTTAAGCCAGCTAGCCAAAAACATTCAGTACTTC
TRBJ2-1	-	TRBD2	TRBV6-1	CASSEVRLAGGLVNEQFF	TGTGCCAGCAGTGAAGTCCGGCTAGCGGGAGGCCTGGTGAATGAGCAGTTCTTC
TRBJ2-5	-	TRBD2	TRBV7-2	CASSLTPGLAGTEYF	TGTGCCAGCAGCTTAACTCCGGGACTAGCGGGTACAGAGTACTTC
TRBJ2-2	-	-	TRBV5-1	CASSLPPPDTGELFF	TGCGCCAGCAGCTTGCCCCCCCCGGACACCGGGGAGCTGTTTTTT
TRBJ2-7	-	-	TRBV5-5	CASSLAAYEQYF	TGTGCCAGCAGCTTGGCAGCCTACGAGCAGTACTTC
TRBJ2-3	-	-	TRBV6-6	CASFGKGTPDTQYF	TGTGCCAGCTTCGGCAAGGGTACTCCAGATACGCAGTATTTT
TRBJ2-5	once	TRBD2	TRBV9	CASSAGLAGGQETQYF	TGTGCCAGCAGCGCCGGACTAGCGGGAGGGCAAGAGACCCAGTACTTC
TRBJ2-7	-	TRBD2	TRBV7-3	CASTPPGATSGIYEQYF	TGTGCCAGCACCCCCCCGGGGGCGACTAGCGGGATCTACGAGCAGTACTTC
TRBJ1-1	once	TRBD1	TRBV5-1	CASSPDRVLTEAFF	TGCGCCAGCAGCCCGGACAGGGTTTTAACTGAAGCTTTCTTT
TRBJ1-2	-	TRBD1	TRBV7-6	CASSPGQGDRYTF	TGTGCCAGCAGCCCGGGGCAGGGGGATCGCTACACCTTC
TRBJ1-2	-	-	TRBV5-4	CASSPGGGEGLNGYTF	TGTGCCAGCAGCCCGGGCGGGGGGGAAGGATTGAATGGCTACACCTTC
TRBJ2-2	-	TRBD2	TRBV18	CASSPRTSGSNTGELFF	TGTGCCAGCTCACCACGGACTAGCGGGTCGAACACCGGGGAGCTGTTTTTT
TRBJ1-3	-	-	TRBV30	CAWSVLSGNTIYF	TGTGCCTGGAGCGTCCTCTCTGGAAACACCATATATTTT
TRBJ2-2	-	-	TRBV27	CASNLYPPGRTTGELFF	TGTGCCAGCAATCTATACCCGCCGGGACGGACAACCGGGGAGCTGTTTTTT
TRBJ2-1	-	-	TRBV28	CASSSAPISLVFF	TGTGCCAGCAGTTCGGCGCCAATCTCCCTCGTTTTCTTC
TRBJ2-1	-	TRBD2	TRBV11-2	CASSLPLAGALGEQFF	TGTGCCAGCAGCCTACCTTTAGCGGGAGCCTTAGGTGAGCAGTTCTTC
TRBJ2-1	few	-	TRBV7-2	CASSPSPGVGNEQFF	TGTGCCAGCAGCCCCTCCCCCGGGGTAGGGAATGAGCAGTTCTTC
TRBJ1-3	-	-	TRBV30	CAWTRGVSGNTIYF	TGTGCCTGGACCCGGGGGGTCTCTGGAAACACCATATATTTT
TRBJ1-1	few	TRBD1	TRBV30	CAWSVLVRGLGTEAFF	TGTGCCTGGAGTGTACTTGTCAGGGGGCTAGGGACTGAAGCTTTCTTT
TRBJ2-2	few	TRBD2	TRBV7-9	CASSDRLAGGGTGELFF	TGTGCCAGCAGCGACCGCCTAGCGGGAGGAGGAACCGGGGAGCTGTTTTTT
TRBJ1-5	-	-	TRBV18	CASSHDLNQPQHF	TGTGCCAGCTCTCACGACCTAAATCAGCCCCAGCATTTT
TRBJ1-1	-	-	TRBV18	CASSPSMVSVNTEAFF	TGTGCCAGCTCACCATCGATGGTTTCAGTGAACACTGAAGCTTTCTTT
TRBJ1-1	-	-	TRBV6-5	CASSYFPTGNTEAFF	TGTGCCAGCAGTTACTTTCCTACAGGAAACACTGAAGCTTTCTTT
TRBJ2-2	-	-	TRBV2	CASSEEGVNTGELFF	TGTGCCAGCAGTGAAGAGGGTGTGAACACCGGGGAGCTGTTTTTT
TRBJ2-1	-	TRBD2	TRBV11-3	CASSLGLVSGAYNEQFF	TGTGCCAGCAGCTTAGGTTTAGTCAGCGGGGCGTACAATGAGCAGTTCTTC
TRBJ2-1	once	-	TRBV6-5	CASGGDSYNEQFF	TGTGCCAGTGGGGGTGACTCCTACAATGAGCAGTTCTTC